One sample yielded the 19 T cell receptor beta chains listed below, sequenced in a study of blood T cell repertoires in COVID-19. TCRdb keeps only in-frame clones here, not all; method: immunoSEQ multiplex PCR. In the table there are roughly 140,000 clones, approximately 89% of which are singletons. The sequencing input was peripheral blood. These receptors originate from a human donor in a cohort sampled during active COVID-19.

V and J are TRBV9 and TRBJ2-2; TRBD1 might be the D (6 bases). The V and J ends lost 2 bases and 4 bases respectively, with 9 bases between them. Germline CDR1 is SGDLS and CDR2 is YYNGEE. CDR3 length equals 14 residues. The CDR3 DNA reads as TGTGCCAGCAGCGTGGGCAGGGGCACCGGGGAGCTGTTTTTT. As protein: CASSVGRGTGELFF.

The chain employs TRBV18 and TRBJ1-3; TRBD1 agrees at 7 bases. The V segment lost 2 bases and the J segment 0 bases; nucleotides outside the gene matches: 4. The CDR3 is 16 residues long. The germline gives CDR1 KGHSH, CDR2 LQKENI. The CDR3 here is CASSPSRGFSGNTIYF. The CDR3 region has the DNA TGTGCCAGCTCACCATCCAGGGGGTTCTCTGGAAACACCATATATTTT.

In its sample, this clone was seen once. The CDR3 nucleotides are TGTGCCAGCAGCTTGGGGCTAGGCGGAGTCACCGGGGAGCTGTTTTTT. Protein sequence: CASSLGLGGVTGELFF. The V and J genes are TRBV5-4 and TRBJ2-2, with D uncertain. CDR3 length: 16 amino acids. Trimming stripped 0 bases from V and 4 bases from J, with 13 bases between. Germline assignment: CDR1 SGHNT and CDR2 YYREEE (reference sequence).

This clone was counted only a few times. The chain uses TRBV20-1 and TRBJ2-7, with D tentatively TRBD2 (5 bases). The CDR3 loop spans 11 amino acids. V was shortened by 2 bases and J by 4 bases, with 6 bases between the two germline ends. Germline V gives CDR1 DFQATT, CDR2 SNEGSKA (reference sequence). CDR3 protein: CSARRGYEQYF. CDR3 in DNA: TGCAGTGCTAGACGGGGATACGAGCAGTACTTC.

J is TRBJ1-1 and V is TRBV4-2; 9 bases are a match to TRBD1. Germline V gene sequence: CDR1 LGHNA, CDR2 YNFKEQ. Unmatched junction bases numbered 13, after V lost 3 bases and J lost 5 bases. The CDR3 runs 17 residues. The CDR3 loop is CASSHPRRDRDRTEAFF. In DNA form, the CDR3 reads TGTGCCAGCAGCCACCCCCGAAGGGACAGGGATCGGACTGAAGCTTTCTTT.

The chain uses TRBV11-1 and TRBJ2-5, with 7 bases fitting TRBD1. J gave up 2 bases and V 5 bases, and 5 bases lay outside the gene matches. Germline V gives CDR1 SGHAT, CDR2 FQDESV (reference sequence). This CDR3 has 14 residues. This chain's CDR3 is CASSPGQLQETQYF. CDR3 nucleotides: TGTGCCAGCAGCCCGGGACAGCTACAAGAGACCCAGTACTTC.

V gene TRBV7-2 combines with J gene TRBJ2-6; D is possibly TRBD2 (6 bases). Trimming took off 1 base at V and 0 bases at J, with 13 bases between the two ends. This CDR3 has 18 amino acids. Looked up from germline, CDR1 is SGHTA and CDR2 is FQGNSA. The CDR3 DNA reads as TGTGCCAGCAGCTTAGGCGGAGGGACCTTCTCTGGGGCCAACGTCCTGACTTTC. Protein: CASSLGGGTFSGANVLTF.

V and J are TRBV3-1 (or the pseudogene TRBV3-2) and TRBJ2-1, with 7 bases fitting TRBD2. With V trimmed by 6 bases and J by 0 bases, 20 bases remained unmatched. From germline, CDR1 is LGHDT and CDR2 YNNKEL (reference sequence). CDR3 size: 20 residues. The CDR3, as DNA: TGTGCCAGCAGGGGGTTCTCGGGGCAGGGAGGGGATCTCTCCTACAATGAGCAGTTCTTC. Amino acid sequence: CASRGFSGQGGDLSYNEQFF.

The V gene is TRBV3-1 (or the pseudogene TRBV3-2), the J gene TRBJ1-2, with 11 nucleotides matching TRBD1. Germline V gene sequence: CDR1 LGHDT, CDR2 YNNKEL (reference sequence). There are 13 residues in the CDR3. J lost 6 bases, V lost 6 bases, and 3 bases had no gene match. This chain's CDR3 is CASRDRGRDGYTF. In DNA form, the CDR3 reads TGTGCCAGCAGGGACAGGGGGCGCGATGGCTACACCTTC.

This clone has just a few counts. V gene TRBV5-1 combines with J gene TRBJ2-7, with 10 positions matching TRBD2. CDR1 is SGHRS and CDR2 is YFSETQ in the germline V gene. The CDR3 runs 16 residues. After removal of 1 base from V and 2 bases from J, the junction contained 6 bases not matched to a gene. CDR3 sequence: CASSLSLAGVAYEQYF. The CDR3 nucleotides read TGCGCCAGCAGCTTGAGCCTAGCGGGGGTGGCCTACGAGCAGTACTTC.

The chain employs TRBV4-3 and TRBJ1-4; 7 nucleotides align to TRBD1. The CDR3 sequence is 18 residues long. The V and J ends lost 3 bases and 0 bases, in that order; junction bases with no gene match: 10. Germline CDR1 is LGHNA and CDR2 is YSLEER. The DNA for the CDR3 is TGCGCCAGCAGCCACACCACAGGGGACTCCACAACTAATGAAAAACTGTTTTTT. It is translated as CASSHTTGDSTTNEKLFF.

The chain couples TRBV11-2 to TRBJ1-1, with D perhaps matching TRBD1 (6 bases). This CDR3 is built from 14 residues. CDR1 SGHAT and CDR2 FQNNGV come from the germline V gene. Deletions cut 5 bases from V and 1 base from J, with 11 bases between. The CDR3 bases are TGTGCCAGCAGCCAAAGGGGGGGGAACACTGAAGCTTTCTTT. Amino acids: CASSQRGGNTEAFF.

About this clone: Additional DNA sequences in this sample encode the identical CDR3. The genes are TRBV9 and TRBJ2-3; 8 bases fit TRBD1. Germline V gives CDR1 SGDLS, CDR2 YYNGEE. V trimming: 0 bases; J trimming: 0 bases; junction bases outside the gene matches: 6. The CDR3 is 17 amino acids. Here the CDR3 reads CASSVEGQGLSTDTQYF. In DNA form, the CDR3 reads TGTGCCAGCAGCGTAGAAGGACAGGGCCTAAGCACAGATACGCAGTATTTT.

This clone was counted between two and nine times. The chain is built from TRBV19 and TRBJ1-2; possible D gene TRBD1, 5 bases. This CDR3 has 14 residues. Germline-derived CDR1 and CDR2 are LNHDA and SQIVND (reference sequence). Trimming took 3 bases from V and 4 from J, leaving 12 bases between them. The CDR3 region has the DNA TGTGCCAGTAGTATCGTCGGGAGGGGCTATGGCTACACCTTC. Protein sequence: CASSIVGRGYGYTF.

This rearrangement joins TRBV4-1 to TRBJ1-1; 9 nucleotides match TRBD1. The V gene end was trimmed by 1 base and the J gene end by 4 bases; junction bases not matched to a gene: 7. The CDR3 extends over 16 amino acids. Germline V gives CDR1 MGHRA, CDR2 YSYEKL. This CDR3 is CASSQVQGALGTEAFF. The CDR3 bases are TGCGCCAGCAGCCAAGTACAGGGGGCGTTAGGCACTGAAGCTTTCTTT.

The chain couples TRBV6-1 to TRBJ1-6, with D uncertain. Germline assignment: CDR1 MNHNS and CDR2 SASEGT. The V end was cut by 1 base, the J end by 7 bases, with 11 bases between. The CDR3 is 15 amino acids. The CDR3 DNA follows: TGTGCCAGCAGTGAAGGGGCAGGATCCAATTCACCCCTCCACTTT. It is translated as CASSEGAGSNSPLHF.

The chain carries TRBV18 and TRBJ1-4; 8 positions agree with TRBD1. This CDR3 has 18 amino acids. Germline lookup yields CDR1 KGHSH and CDR2 LQKENI. Trimming cost V 5 bases and J 0 bases; bases outside gene matches: 11. The CDR3 DNA sequence: TGTGCCAGCTCATCCCCAGGGGGCGATAGTTCAACTAATGAAAAACTGTTTTTT. Its translation: CASSSPGGDSSTNEKLFF.

This clone has just a few counts. The V and J genes are TRBV5-1 and TRBJ2-2; TRBD1 matches at 7 bases. The CDR3 is 17 amino acids. The trim removed 3 bases at V and 2 bases at J, leaving 10 bases unmatched. The germline gives CDR1 SGHRS, CDR2 YFSETQ. The CDR3: CASSSSSRDRNTGELFF. The CDR3 region has the DNA TGCGCCAGCAGCTCCTCCTCCCGGGACAGAAACACCGGGGAGCTGTTTTTT.

The V gene is TRBV6-6, the J gene TRBJ1-2; D ambiguous. The V gene lost 2 bases and the J gene lost 4 bases, with 8 bases spanning the gap. There are 13 residues in the CDR3. Looked up from germline, CDR1 is MNHNY and CDR2 is SVGAGI (reference sequence). CDR3 protein: CASSYREGYGYTF. The CDR3 DNA reads TGTGCCAGCAGTTACAGGGAGGGCTATGGCTACACCTTC.